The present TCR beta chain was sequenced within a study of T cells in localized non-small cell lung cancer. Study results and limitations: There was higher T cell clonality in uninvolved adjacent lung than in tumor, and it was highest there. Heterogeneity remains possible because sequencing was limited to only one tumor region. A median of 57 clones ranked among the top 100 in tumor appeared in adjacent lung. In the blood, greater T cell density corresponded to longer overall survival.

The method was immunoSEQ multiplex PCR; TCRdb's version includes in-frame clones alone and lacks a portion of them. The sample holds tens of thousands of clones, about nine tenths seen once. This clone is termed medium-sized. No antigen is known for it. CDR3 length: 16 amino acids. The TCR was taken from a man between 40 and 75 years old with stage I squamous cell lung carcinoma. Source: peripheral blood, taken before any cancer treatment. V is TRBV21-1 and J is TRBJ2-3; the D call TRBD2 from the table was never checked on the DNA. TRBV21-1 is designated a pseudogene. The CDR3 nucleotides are TGTGCCAGCAGCCCCCTAGCGGGGATGGAGACAGATACGCAGTATTTT. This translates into CASSPLAGMETDTQYF.